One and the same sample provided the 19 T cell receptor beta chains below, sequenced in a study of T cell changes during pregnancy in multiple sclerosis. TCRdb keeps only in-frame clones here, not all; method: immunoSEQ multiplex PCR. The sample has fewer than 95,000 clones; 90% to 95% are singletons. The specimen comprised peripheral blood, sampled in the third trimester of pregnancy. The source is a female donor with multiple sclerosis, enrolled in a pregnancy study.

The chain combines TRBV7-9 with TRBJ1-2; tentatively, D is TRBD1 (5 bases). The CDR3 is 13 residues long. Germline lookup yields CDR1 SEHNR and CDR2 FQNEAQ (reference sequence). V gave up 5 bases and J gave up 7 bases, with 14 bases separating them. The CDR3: CASSAREGSGYTF. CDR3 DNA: TGTGCCAGCAGCGCCAGGGAGGGCTCTGGCTACACCTTC.

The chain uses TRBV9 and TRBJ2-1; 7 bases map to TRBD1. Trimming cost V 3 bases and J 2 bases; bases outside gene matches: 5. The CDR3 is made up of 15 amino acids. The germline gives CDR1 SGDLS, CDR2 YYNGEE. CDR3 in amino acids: CASSGRDRTYNEQFF. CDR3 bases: TGTGCCAGCAGCGGAAGGGACAGAACCTACAATGAGCAGTTCTTC.

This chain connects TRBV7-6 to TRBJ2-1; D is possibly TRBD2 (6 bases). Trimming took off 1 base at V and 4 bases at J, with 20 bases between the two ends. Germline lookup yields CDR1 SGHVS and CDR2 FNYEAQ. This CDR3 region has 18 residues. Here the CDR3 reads CASSLVDSGSGYYNEQFF. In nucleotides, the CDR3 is TGTGCCAGCAGCTTAGTTGATAGCGGATCAGGGTATTACAATGAGCAGTTCTTC.

CDR3 nucleotides: TGTGCCAGCAGTCCTCGGACAGGGGGCAATGAGCAGTTCTTC. Its translation is CASSPRTGGNEQFF. The V and J genes are TRBV28 and TRBJ2-1, with 10 bases identical to TRBD1. CDR3 length equals 14 residues. The germline V gene has CDR1 MDHEN and CDR2 SYDVKM. V shed 5 bases and J 6 bases; nucleotides not matched to a gene: 4.

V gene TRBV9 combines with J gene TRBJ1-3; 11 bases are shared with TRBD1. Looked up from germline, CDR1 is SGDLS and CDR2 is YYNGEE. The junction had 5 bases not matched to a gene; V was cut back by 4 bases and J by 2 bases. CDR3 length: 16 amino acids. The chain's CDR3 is CASSPGTGGAGNTIYF. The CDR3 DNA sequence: TGTGCCAGCAGCCCGGGGACAGGGGGGGCTGGAAACACCATATATTTT. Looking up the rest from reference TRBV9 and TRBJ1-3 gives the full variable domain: DSGVTQTPKHLITATGQRVTLRCSPRSGDLSVYWYQQSLDQGLQFLIQYYNGEERAKGNILERFSAQQFPDLHSELNLSSLELGDSALYFCASSPGTGGAGNTIYFGEGSWLTVV.

CDR3 coding DNA: TGTGCCAGCAGCTTCCCTGGACAAACCACTACCCAGACCTACGAGCAGTACTTC. Amino acid sequence: CASSFPGQTTTQTYEQYF. The V gene is TRBV5-6, the J gene TRBJ2-7; a possible D gene is TRBD1 (5 bases). Trimming took 2 bases from V and 2 from J, leaving 23 bases between them. Per germline, CDR1 SGHDT and CDR2 YYEEEE. This CDR3 has 18 residues.

CDR3 protein: CASSIVGGSAKTQYF. As DNA, the CDR3 is TGTGCCAGTAGTATAGTTGGCGGGAGCGCGAAGACCCAGTACTTC. J is TRBJ2-5 and V is TRBV19, with 7 bases aligning to TRBD2. J lost 6 bases, V lost 1 base, and 8 bases had no gene match. Germline CDR1 and CDR2: LNHDA and SQIVND (reference sequence). There are 15 residues in the CDR3. Combining the CDR3 with reference TRBV19 and TRBJ2-5 gives the whole variable domain DGGITQSPKYLFRKEGQNVTLSCEQNLNHDAMYWYRQDPGQGLRLIYYSQIVNDFQKGDIAEGYSVSREKKESFPLTVTSAQKNPTAFYLCASSIVGGSAKTQYFGPGTRLLVL.

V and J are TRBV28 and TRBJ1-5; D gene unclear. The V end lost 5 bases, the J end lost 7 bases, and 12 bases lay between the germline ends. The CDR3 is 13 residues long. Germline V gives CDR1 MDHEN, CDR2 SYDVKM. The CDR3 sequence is CASSPAVAQPQHF. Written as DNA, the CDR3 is TGTGCCAGCAGTCCCGCGGTGGCCCAGCCCCAGCATTTT.

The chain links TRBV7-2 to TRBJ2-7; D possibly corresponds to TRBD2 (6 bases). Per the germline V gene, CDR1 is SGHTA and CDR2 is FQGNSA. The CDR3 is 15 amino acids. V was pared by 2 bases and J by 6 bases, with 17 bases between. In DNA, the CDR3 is TGTGCCAGCAGCTTAATCTTAGCGGCGGGCCGCGAGCAGTACTTC. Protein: CASSLILAAGREQYF.

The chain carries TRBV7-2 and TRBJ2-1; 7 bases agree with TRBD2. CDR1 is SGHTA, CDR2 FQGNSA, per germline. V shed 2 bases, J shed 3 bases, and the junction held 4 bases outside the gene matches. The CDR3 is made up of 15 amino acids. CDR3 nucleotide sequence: TGTGCCAGCAGCTTAACTAGCGAGGGCTACAATGAGCAGTTCTTC. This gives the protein CASSLTSEGYNEQFF.

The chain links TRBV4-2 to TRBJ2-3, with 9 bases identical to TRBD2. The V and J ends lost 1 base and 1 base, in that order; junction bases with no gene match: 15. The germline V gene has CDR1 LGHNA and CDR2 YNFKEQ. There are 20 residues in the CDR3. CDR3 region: CASSQGIPSGTRRGTDTQYF. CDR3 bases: TGTGCCAGCAGCCAAGGAATCCCTAGCGGGACAAGGCGGGGCACAGATACGCAGTATTTT.

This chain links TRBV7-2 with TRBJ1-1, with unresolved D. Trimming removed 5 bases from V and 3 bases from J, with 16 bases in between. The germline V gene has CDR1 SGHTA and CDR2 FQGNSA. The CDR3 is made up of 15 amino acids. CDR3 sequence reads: CASSLAGKPDTEAFF. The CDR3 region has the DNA TGTGCCAGCAGCCTGGCCGGGAAACCTGACACTGAAGCTTTCTTT.

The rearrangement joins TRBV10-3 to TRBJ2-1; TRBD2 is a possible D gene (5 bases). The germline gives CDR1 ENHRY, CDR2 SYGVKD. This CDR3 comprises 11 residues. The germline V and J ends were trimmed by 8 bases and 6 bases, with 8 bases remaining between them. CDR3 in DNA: TGTGCCATCGTAAGCGGCAATGAGCAGTTCTTC. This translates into CAIVSGNEQFF.

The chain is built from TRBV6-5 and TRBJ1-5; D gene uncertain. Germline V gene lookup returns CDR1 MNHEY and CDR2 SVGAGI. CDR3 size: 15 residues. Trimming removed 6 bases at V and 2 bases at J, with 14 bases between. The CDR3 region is CASSRTVAGNQPQHF. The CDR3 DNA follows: TGTGCCAGCAGCCGGACCGTAGCGGGCAATCAGCCCCAGCATTTT.

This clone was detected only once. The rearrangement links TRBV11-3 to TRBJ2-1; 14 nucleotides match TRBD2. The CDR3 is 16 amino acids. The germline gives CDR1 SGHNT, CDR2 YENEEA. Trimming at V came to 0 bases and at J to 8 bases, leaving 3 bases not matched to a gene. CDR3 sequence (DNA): TGTGCCAGCAGCTTAGATGGGACTAGCGGGAGTCATGAGCAGTTCTTC. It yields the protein CASSLDGTSGSHEQFF.

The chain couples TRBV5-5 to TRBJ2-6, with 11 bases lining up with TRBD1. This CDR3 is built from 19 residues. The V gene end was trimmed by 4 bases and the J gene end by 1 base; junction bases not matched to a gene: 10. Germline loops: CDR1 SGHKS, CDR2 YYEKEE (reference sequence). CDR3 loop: CASSKGQGALGSGANVLTF. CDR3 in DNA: TGTGCCAGCAGCAAAGGACAGGGGGCGCTGGGATCTGGGGCCAACGTCCTGACTTTC.

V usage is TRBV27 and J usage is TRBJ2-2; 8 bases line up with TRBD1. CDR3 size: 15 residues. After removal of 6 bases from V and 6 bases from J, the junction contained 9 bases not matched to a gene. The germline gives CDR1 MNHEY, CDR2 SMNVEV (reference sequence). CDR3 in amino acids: CASSPQGALSGELFF. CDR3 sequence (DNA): TGTGCCAGCAGCCCCCAGGGGGCGCTTTCCGGGGAGCTGTTTTTT.

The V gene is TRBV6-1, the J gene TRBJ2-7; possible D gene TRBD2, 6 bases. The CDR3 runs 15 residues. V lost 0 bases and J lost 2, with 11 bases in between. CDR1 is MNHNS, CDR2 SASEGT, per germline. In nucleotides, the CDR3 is TGTGCCAGCAGTGAAGCGCGGGGCGGCCCCTACGAGCAGTACTTC. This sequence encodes CASSEARGGPYEQYF.

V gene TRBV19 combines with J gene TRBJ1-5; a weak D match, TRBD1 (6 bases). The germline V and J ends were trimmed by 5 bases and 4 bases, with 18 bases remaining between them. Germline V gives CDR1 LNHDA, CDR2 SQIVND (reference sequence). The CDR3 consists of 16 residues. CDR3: CASSQGTRGPNQPQHF. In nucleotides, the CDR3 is TGTGCCAGTAGTCAGGGGACCAGGGGACCTAATCAGCCCCAGCATTTT.